This T cell receptor (beta chain) was retrieved from a study of blood T cell repertoires in COVID-19. At the level of the study: The samples span acute and convalescent COVID-19 from the United States, Italy and Spain. Sources were T cells, B-cell-depleted T cells, or PBMCs; the material itself was cDNA or gDNA.

This table comes from immunoSEQ multiplex PCR, and its TCRdb copy is limited to in-frame clones, with some not included. The sample has fewer than 300,000 clones; around nine tenths are singletons. Germline V gene sequence: CDR1 LGHNA, CDR2 YNFKEQ. The ends were cut back, 0 bases at V and 5 bases at J, with 8 bases in the middle. The CDR3 is 14 residues long. Cohorts were determined from participant-reported clinical history. The sample comprised PBMCs or T cells enriched from blood (not recorded which). This chain connects TRBV4-2 to TRBJ2-1; D is uncertain. This receptor was identified in a woman in her 30s who had recovered from COVID-19. The DNA of the CDR3 is TGTGCCAGCAGCCAAGATTGGAGTAACAATGAGCAGTTCTTC. Amino acid sequence: CASSQDWSNNEQFF.